Listed below are T cell receptor beta chains from one sample, sequenced in a study of neurological immune-mediated disorders. TCRdb recomputed calls from the 5' RACE reads with MiXCR, one row per CDR3 protein. The repertoire consists of about 66,000 distinct CDR3 sequences, with approximately 4.1% occurring once and the leading ten covering 1% to 1.5%. The sample was PBMCs. These receptors were obtained from a man aged 25 to 40 with multiple sclerosis. CDR3s include the opening cysteine and the closing phenylalanine or tryptophan. The D gene is left open where the match is weak. Size values are once, few and many counts, or a class for expanded clones, and some rows have none.

J gene: TRBJ2-3
clone size: many
V gene: TRBV15
D gene: TRBD1
CDR3 protein: CATSRDRPFTDTQYF
CDR3 DNA: TGTGCCACCTCGAGGGACAGGCCTTTCACAGATACGCAGTATTTT

J gene: TRBJ1-2
clone size: many
V gene: TRBV6-6
D gene: NA
CDR3 protein: CASSYPQGPNYGYTF
CDR3 DNA: TGTGCCAGCAGTTACCCCCAGGGGCCTAACTATGGCTACACCTTC

J gene: TRBJ1-1
clone size: many
V gene: TRBV5-1
D gene: NA
CDR3 protein: CASSLDPSTEAFF
CDR3 DNA: TGCGCCAGCAGCCTTGACCCGAGCACTGAAGCTTTCTTT

J gene: TRBJ2-2
clone size: few
V gene: TRBV5-1
D gene: TRBD1
CDR3 protein: CASSIGQEGGELFF
CDR3 DNA: TGCGCCAGCAGCATAGGACAGGAAGGTGGCGAGCTGTTTTTT

J gene: TRBJ1-2
clone size: many
V gene: TRBV20-1
D gene: NA
CDR3 protein: CSARDHRGTNYGYTF
CDR3 DNA: TGCAGTGCTAGAGATCATAGGGGGACTAACTATGGCTACACCTTC

J gene: TRBJ2-5
clone size: many
V gene: TRBV5-1
D gene: NA
CDR3 protein: CASSGEERGTQETQYF
CDR3 DNA: TGCGCCAGCAGCGGGGAGGAACGGGGGACCCAAGAGACCCAGTACTTC

J gene: TRBJ2-2
clone size: many
V gene: TRBV5-1
D gene: NA
CDR3 protein: CASSLPRGELFF
CDR3 DNA: TGCGCCAGCAGCTTGCCCAGGGGGGAGCTGTTTTTT

J gene: TRBJ1-1
clone size: many
V gene: TRBV20-1
D gene: TRBD1
CDR3 protein: CSASRTGGRTEAFF
CDR3 DNA: TGCAGTGCTAGCCGGACAGGGGGCCGGACTGAAGCTTTCTTT

J gene: TRBJ2-7
clone size: many
V gene: TRBV7-8
D gene: NA
CDR3 protein: CASSSLRGEQYF
CDR3 DNA: TGTGCCAGCAGCTCCCTCAGAGGTGAGCAGTACTTC

J gene: TRBJ2-3
clone size: many
V gene: TRBV3-1
D gene: NA
CDR3 protein: CASSQEASVDGADTQYF
CDR3 DNA: TGTGCCAGCAGCCAAGAGGCTAGCGTGGATGGGGCAGATACGCAGTATTTT

J gene: TRBJ1-4
clone size: many
V gene: TRBV4-1
D gene: NA
CDR3 protein: CASSQTGTRSEKLFF
CDR3 DNA: TGCGCCAGCAGCCAAACAGGGACGAGAAGCGAAAAACTGTTTTTT

J gene: TRBJ1-1
clone size: many
V gene: TRBV7-2
D gene: NA
CDR3 protein: CASSFAIGTAGEAFF
CDR3 DNA: TGTGCCAGCAGCTTTGCTATTGGGACGGCCGGTGAAGCTTTCTTT

J gene: TRBJ1-2
clone size: many
V gene: TRBV20-1
D gene: NA
CDR3 protein: CSAPNQGYYGYTF
CDR3 DNA: TGCAGTGCACCCAATCAAGGGTACTATGGCTACACCTTC

J gene: TRBJ1-5
clone size: many
V gene: TRBV6-2/TRBV6-3
D gene: NA
CDR3 protein: CASSADQLWGPQHF
CDR3 DNA: TGTGCCAGCAGCGCCGACCAATTGTGGGGGCCCCAGCATTTT

J gene: TRBJ1-5
clone size: many
V gene: TRBV27
D gene: NA
CDR3 protein: CASSLRDPSNQPQHF
CDR3 DNA: TGTGCCAGCAGTTTAAGAGACCCTAGCAATCAGCCCCAGCATTTT

J gene: TRBJ1-2
clone size: many
V gene: TRBV20-1
D gene: TRBD1
CDR3 protein: CSARAGTGRVDGYTF
CDR3 DNA: TGCAGTGCTAGAGCCGGGACAGGGAGAGTTGATGGCTACACCTTC

J gene: TRBJ2-1
clone size: many
V gene: TRBV20-1
D gene: TRBD2
CDR3 protein: CSARDPRTSGGSYNEQFF
CDR3 DNA: TGCAGTGCTAGAGATCCTCGGACTAGCGGGGGATCCTACAATGAGCAGTTCTTC

J gene: TRBJ1-6
clone size: few
V gene: TRBV4-1
D gene: NA
CDR3 protein: CASSQSPQGNSPLNF
CDR3 DNA: TGCGCCAGCAGCCAGAGCCCCCAGGGTAATTCACCCCTCAACTTT

J gene: TRBJ1-2
clone size: many
V gene: TRBV7-9
D gene: NA
CDR3 protein: CASSLRQPVYGYTF
CDR3 DNA: TGTGCCAGCAGCTTAAGACAGCCTGTCTACGGCTACACCTTC

J gene: TRBJ2-2
clone size: few
V gene: TRBV2
D gene: TRBD2
CDR3 protein: CASRAGEVTGELFF
CDR3 DNA: TGTGCCAGCCGGGCGGGGGAGGTCACCGGGGAGCTGTTTTTT

J gene: TRBJ1-4
clone size: many
V gene: TRBV20-1
D gene: TRBD1
CDR3 protein: CSASRGQINEKLFF
CDR3 DNA: TGCAGTGCTAGTAGGGGACAGATTAATGAAAAACTGTTTTTT

J gene: TRBJ2-5
clone size: many
V gene: TRBV27
D gene: TRBD2
CDR3 protein: CASSPGRGGRGKTQYF
CDR3 DNA: TGTGCCAGCAGTCCCGGACGCGGGGGGAGGGGAAAGACCCAGTACTTC

J gene: TRBJ2-7
clone size: many
V gene: TRBV5-6
D gene: NA
CDR3 protein: CASIRSWTADYEQYF
CDR3 DNA: TGTGCCAGCATCCGCTCTTGGACAGCAGACTACGAGCAGTACTTC

J gene: TRBJ2-3
clone size: many
V gene: TRBV7-9
D gene: NA
CDR3 protein: CASSLGLGLGTDTQYF
CDR3 DNA: TGTGCCAGCAGCTTAGGTTTGGGTCTAGGTACAGATACGCAGTATTTT

J gene: TRBJ1-1
clone size: many
V gene: TRBV20-1
D gene: NA
CDR3 protein: CSAGGGGSKSTEAFF
CDR3 DNA: TGCAGTGCTGGAGGCGGGGGCAGTAAGTCCACTGAAGCTTTCTTT

J gene: TRBJ1-2
clone size: many
V gene: TRBV6-5
D gene: TRBD1
CDR3 protein: CASTPTGTDLYGYTF
CDR3 DNA: TGTGCCAGCACTCCGACCGGGACAGATTTATATGGCTACACCTTC

J gene: TRBJ2-5
clone size: NA
V gene: TRBV27
D gene: NA
CDR3 protein: CASRRGQETQYF
CDR3 DNA: TGTGCCAGCAGACGGGGGCAAGAGACCCAGTACTTC

J gene: TRBJ2-3
clone size: many
V gene: TRBV6-1
D gene: NA
CDR3 protein: CASSAPAGSSTDTQYF
CDR3 DNA: TGTGCCAGCAGTGCCCCGGCTGGATCTAGCACAGATACGCAGTATTTT

J gene: TRBJ1-1
clone size: many
V gene: TRBV27
D gene: NA
CDR3 protein: CASSKTGPMNTEAFF
CDR3 DNA: TGTGCCAGCAGTAAGACAGGTCCTATGAACACTGAAGCTTTCTTT

J gene: TRBJ2-1
clone size: many
V gene: TRBV5-1
D gene: TRBD2
CDR3 protein: CASSFSRGGQDEQFF
CDR3 DNA: TGCGCCAGCAGCTTCAGCCGGGGGGGCCAGGATGAGCAGTTCTTC

J gene: TRBJ2-1
clone size: many
V gene: TRBV7-9
D gene: TRBD2
CDR3 protein: CASSSIRGLAGVNEQFF
CDR3 DNA: TGTGCCAGCAGCTCGATCCGTGGACTAGCGGGGGTCAATGAGCAGTTCTTC

J gene: TRBJ2-1
clone size: many
V gene: TRBV25-1
D gene: NA
CDR3 protein: CATRDSWAYNEQFF
CDR3 DNA: TGTGCCACCAGAGACAGTTGGGCCTACAATGAGCAGTTCTTC

J gene: TRBJ1-4
clone size: many
V gene: TRBV5-6
D gene: NA
CDR3 protein: CASSFAGYSRNEKLFF
CDR3 DNA: TGTGCCAGCAGCTTTGCCGGGTACTCACGGAATGAAAAACTGTTTTTT

J gene: TRBJ2-5
clone size: many
V gene: TRBV5-5
D gene: TRBD1
CDR3 protein: CASSLETGGALKTQYF
CDR3 DNA: TGTGCCAGCAGCTTAGAGACAGGGGGCGCGTTAAAGACCCAGTACTTC

J gene: TRBJ2-7
clone size: many
V gene: TRBV20-1
D gene: NA
CDR3 protein: CSARDLKGSSNYEQYF
CDR3 DNA: TGCAGTGCTAGAGATCTCAAGGGCAGTTCTAACTACGAGCAGTACTTC

J gene: TRBJ1-1
clone size: many
V gene: TRBV5-5
D gene: TRBD1
CDR3 protein: CASSGSPTGLNTEAFF
CDR3 DNA: TGTGCCAGCAGCGGGAGCCCGACAGGGCTGAACACTGAAGCTTTCTTT

J gene: TRBJ2-3
clone size: many
V gene: TRBV20-1
D gene: TRBD2
CDR3 protein: CSASKRGGQVTDTQYF
CDR3 DNA: TGCAGTGCTAGTAAGCGGGGGGGCCAGGTCACAGATACGCAGTATTTT

J gene: TRBJ2-7
clone size: many
V gene: TRBV20-1
D gene: NA
CDR3 protein: CSASSLADGAYEQYF
CDR3 DNA: TGCAGTGCTAGCTCCCTTGCCGACGGTGCCTACGAGCAGTACTTC